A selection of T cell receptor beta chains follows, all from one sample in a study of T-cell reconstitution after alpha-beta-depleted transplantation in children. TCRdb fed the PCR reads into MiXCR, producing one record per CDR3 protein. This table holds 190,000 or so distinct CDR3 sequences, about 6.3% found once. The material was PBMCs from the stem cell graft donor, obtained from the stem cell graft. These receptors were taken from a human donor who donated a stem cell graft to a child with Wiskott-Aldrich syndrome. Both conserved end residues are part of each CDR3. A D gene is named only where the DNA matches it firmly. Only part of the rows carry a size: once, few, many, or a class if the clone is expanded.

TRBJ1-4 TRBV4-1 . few TGCGCCAGCAGCCAAGATATTCTAATTCGCAATGAAAAACTGTTTTTT CASSQDILIRNEKLFF
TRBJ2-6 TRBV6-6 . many TGTGCCAGCAGTCTTGTGGCCAACGTCCTGACTTTC CASSLVANVLTF
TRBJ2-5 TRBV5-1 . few TGCGCCAGCAGCTCAGGATGGCAAGAGACCCAGTACTTC CASSSGWQETQYF
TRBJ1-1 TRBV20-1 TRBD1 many TGCAGTGCTAGAGAGGACAGGCTCACTGAAGCTTTCTTT CSAREDRLTEAFF
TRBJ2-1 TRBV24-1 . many TGTGCCACCAGTGACCATAGCGACTACAATGAGCAGTTCTTC CATSDHSDYNEQFF
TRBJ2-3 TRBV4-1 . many TGCGCCAGCAGCGCAGAGAGGTGGGGGAGCACAGATACGCAGTATTTT CASSAERWGSTDTQYF
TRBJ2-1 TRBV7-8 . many TGTGCCAGCAGCTTAGTAGGAGGGGCCTCCGGGCAGTTCTTC CASSLVGGASGQFF
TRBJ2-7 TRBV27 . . TGTGCCAGCAGTTTATCGTCTGGGTCCCTCCCCTACGAGCAGTACTTC CASSLSSGSLPYEQYF
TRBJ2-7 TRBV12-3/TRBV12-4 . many TGTGCCAGCAGTTTAGTGGGGGGAAAAGGGTACGAGCAGTACTTC CASSLVGGKGYEQYF
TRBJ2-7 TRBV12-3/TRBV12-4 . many TGTGCCAGCAGTTTAGTGATCAGGCCCTCCGAGCAGTACTTC CASSLVIRPSEQYF
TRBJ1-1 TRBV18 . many TGTGCCAGCTCACTGGGAAGGGGACCAAACACTGAAGCTTTCTTT CASSLGRGPNTEAFF
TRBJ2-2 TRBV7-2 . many TGTGCCAGCAGCTTAGTGAAGAGCGAGACCGGGGAGCTGTTTTTT CASSLVKSETGELFF
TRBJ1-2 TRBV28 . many TGTGCCAGCAGCCTACCGATAACGGGTCGAGGAGGTGGCTACACCTTC CASSLPITGRGGGYTF
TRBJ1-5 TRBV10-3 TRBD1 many TGTGCCATCAGTACGGACAGGGGAGGTCAGCCCCAGCATTTT CAISTDRGGQPQHF
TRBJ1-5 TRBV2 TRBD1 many TGTGCCAGCAGTGGGGACAGCTCGGGGAATCAGCCCCAGCATTTT CASSGDSSGNQPQHF
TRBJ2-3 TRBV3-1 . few TGTGCCAGCAGCCACGAGGGAGATACGCAGTATTTT CASSHEGDTQYF
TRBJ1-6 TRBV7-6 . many TGTGCCAGCAGCTTAGGGGAGGGGTCACCCCTCCACTTT CASSLGEGSPLHF
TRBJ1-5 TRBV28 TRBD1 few TGTGCCGTTGGGACAGGCAATCAGCCCCAGCATTTT CAVGTGNQPQHF
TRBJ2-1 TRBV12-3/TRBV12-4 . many TGTGCCAGCAGCCCCCCCGGGCTTAGCTCCTACAATGAGCAGTTCTTC CASSPPGLSSYNEQFF
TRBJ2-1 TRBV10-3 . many TGTGCCATCAGTGGGCCCTTGAGCGACCCCTCCTACAATGAGCAGTTCTTC CAISGPLSDPSYNEQFF
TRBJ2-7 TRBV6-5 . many TGTGCCAGCAGTTACATCCAGCGATCTGCTAGGAGCTCCTACGAGCAGTACTTC CASSYIQRSARSSYEQYF
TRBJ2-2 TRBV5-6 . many TGTGCCAGCAGCCTGACAGCCTTCACCGGGGAGCTGTTTTTT CASSLTAFTGELFF